This is a list of T cell receptor beta chains from one sample in a study of blood T cell repertoires in COVID-19. TCRdb keeps only in-frame clones here, not all; method: immunoSEQ multiplex PCR. The table shows roughly 28,000 clones, with 60% to 85% occurring only once. Sequencing used peripheral blood. Source of these receptors: a woman in her seventies with active or convalescent COVID-19. Both conserved end residues are part of each CDR3. Each record gives: J gene, clone size, D gene, CDR3 length, V gene, CDR3 protein, CDR3 DNA. The D gene is left open where the match is weak. The size of a clone is reported for some rows only, either as once, few or many, or as a class for expanded clones.

J: TRBJ2-7; size: .; D: .; length: 12; V: TRBV11-2; CDR3: CASSRVSVEQYF; DNA: TGTGCCAGCAGCCGGGTCTCGGTCGAGCAGTACTTC
J: TRBJ2-2; size: .; D: TRBD2; length: 16; V: TRBV28; CDR3: CASSLDAGVTGGELFF; DNA: TGTGCCAGCAGTTTAGACGCGGGAGTGACCGGCGGGGAGCTGTTTTTT
J: TRBJ1-4; size: .; D: .; length: 11; V: TRBV28; CDR3: CASVSDEKLFF; DNA: TGTGCCAGCGTGAGCGATGAAAAACTGTTTTTT
J: TRBJ2-5; size: .; D: TRBD2; length: 15; V: TRBV10-3; CDR3: CAISDGGRYQETQYF; DNA: TGTGCCATCAGTGACGGCGGGAGGTACCAAGAGACCCAGTACTTC
J: TRBJ2-7; size: .; D: TRBD2; length: 15; V: TRBV2; CDR3: CASSDRASGGYEQYF; DNA: TGTGCCAGCAGTGATCGGGCTAGCGGGGGATACGAGCAGTACTTC
J: TRBJ2-5; size: once; D: .; length: 14; V: TRBV6-2/TRBV6-3; CDR3: CASSRIGSEETQYF; DNA: TGTGCCAGCAGTCGCATAGGTAGCGAAGAGACCCAGTACTTC
J: TRBJ1-6; size: .; D: TRBD1; length: 14; V: TRBV2; CDR3: CASRGQIGNSPLHF; DNA: TGTGCCAGCAGGGGACAGATTGGTAATTCACCCCTCCACTTT
J: TRBJ1-2; size: .; D: TRBD1; length: 19; V: TRBV19; CDR3: CASSINRDRILPTNYGYTF; DNA: TGTGCCAGTAGTATAAACCGGGACAGGATTCTCCCAACTAACTATGGCTACACCTTC
J: TRBJ1-1; size: .; D: .; length: 13; V: TRBV21-1; CDR3: CASSTPGGTEAFF; DNA: TGTGCCAGCAGCACCCCAGGGGGAACTGAAGCTTTCTTT
J: TRBJ2-7; size: few; D: .; length: 14; V: TRBV28; CDR3: CASSAHSEWREQYF; DNA: TGTGCCAGCAGCGCCCACTCGGAGTGGAGGGAGCAGTACTTC
J: TRBJ1-2; size: .; D: TRBD1; length: 15; V: TRBV7-2; CDR3: CASSLAAGGELSYTF; DNA: TGTGCCAGCAGCCTAGCGGCAGGGGGAGAATTAAGCTACACCTTC
J: TRBJ1-1; size: .; D: .; length: 13; V: TRBV2; CDR3: CASSEVEATEAFF; DNA: TGTGCCAGCAGTGAAGTGGAGGCCACTGAAGCTTTCTTT
J: TRBJ2-7; size: .; D: .; length: 14; V: TRBV10-3; CDR3: CAISESLSLYEQYF; DNA: TGTGCCATCAGTGAGTCCTTGAGTCTATACGAGCAGTACTTC
J: TRBJ2-7; size: .; D: TRBD2; length: 17; V: TRBV19; CDR3: CASSGWTSGSSSYEQYF; DNA: TGTGCCAGTAGTGGGTGGACTAGCGGGTCTAGCTCCTACGAGCAGTACTTC
J: TRBJ2-7; size: once; D: TRBD2; length: 16; V: TRBV19; CDR3: CASSKGLAGGPGEQYF; DNA: TGTGCCAGTAGTAAAGGACTAGCGGGAGGGCCGGGAGAGCAGTACTTC
J: TRBJ2-3; size: .; D: .; length: 17; V: TRBV5-1; CDR3: CASSPGARARSTDTQYF; DNA: TGCGCCAGCAGCCCAGGGGCTCGCGCGAGGAGCACAGATACGCAGTATTTT
J: TRBJ1-5; size: .; D: .; length: 16; V: TRBV5-6; CDR3: CASSSNRGYSNQPQHF; DNA: TGTGCCAGCAGCAGTAACCGGGGGTATAGCAATCAGCCCCAGCATTTT
J: TRBJ1-4; size: .; D: TRBD1; length: 15; V: TRBV7-2; CDR3: CASRQTGGVNEKLFF; DNA: TGTGCCAGCAGACAAACAGGGGGCGTCAATGAAAAACTGTTTTTT
J: TRBJ1-6; size: medium-sized; D: .; length: 15; V: TRBV27; CDR3: CASSPTESGNSPLHF; DNA: TGTGCCAGCAGTCCGACCGAATCAGGCAATTCACCCCTCCACTTT
J: TRBJ1-2; size: few; D: .; length: 15; V: TRBV9; CDR3: CASSVAGGDGYGYTF; DNA: TGTGCCAGCAGCGTAGCGGGGGGCGACGGCTATGGCTACACCTTC
J: TRBJ2-7; size: .; D: .; length: 15; V: TRBV27; CDR3: CASTPRGQLPYEQYF; DNA: TGTGCCAGCACCCCGCGAGGTCAACTCCCCTACGAGCAGTACTTC
J: TRBJ2-2; size: .; D: TRBD1; length: 15; V: TRBV5-1; CDR3: CASSRDRTNTGELFF; DNA: TGCGCCAGCAGCCGGGACAGGACTAACACCGGGGAGCTGTTTTTT
J: TRBJ1-2; size: .; D: .; length: 13; V: TRBV19; CDR3: CASSGASNYGYTF; DNA: TGTGCCAGTAGTGGGGCCAGTAACTATGGCTACACCTTC
J: TRBJ2-7; size: .; D: TRBD1; length: 13; V: TRBV7-2; CDR3: CASSPDRATGQYF; DNA: TGTGCCAGCAGCCCGGACAGGGCAACCGGGCAGTACTTC
J: TRBJ1-6; size: once; D: TRBD1; length: 15; V: TRBV5-1; CDR3: CASSLEGQQNSPLHF; DNA: TGCGCCAGCAGCTTGGAGGGACAGCAGAATTCACCCCTCCACTTT
J: TRBJ2-5; size: .; D: TRBD2; length: 15; V: TRBV6-6; CDR3: CATYGTSPSSETQYF; DNA: TGTGCCACTTACGGGACTAGTCCATCTTCGGAGACCCAGTACTTC
J: TRBJ1-1; size: .; D: .; length: 14; V: TRBV28; CDR3: CASSPLGRGTEAFF; DNA: TGTGCCAGCTCCCCGCTGGGCAGGGGCACTGAAGCTTTCTTT
J: TRBJ1-2; size: .; D: .; length: 13; V: TRBV6-6; CDR3: CASSTDTLYGYTF; DNA: TGTGCCAGCAGTACAGATACCCTCTATGGCTACACCTTC
J: TRBJ2-7; size: few; D: TRBD1; length: 14; V: TRBV5-1; CDR3: CASSSRQGAYEQYF; DNA: TGCGCCAGCAGCTCGAGGCAGGGGGCCTACGAGCAGTACTTC
J: TRBJ1-3; size: .; D: .; length: 16; V: TRBV9; CDR3: CASSAKTGVSGNTIYF; DNA: TGTGCCAGCAGCGCAAAAACAGGCGTCTCTGGAAACACCATATATTTT
J: TRBJ1-5; size: .; D: .; length: 14; V: TRBV6-5; CDR3: CASNKDSHNQPQHF; DNA: TGTGCCAGCAACAAGGACAGCCACAATCAGCCCCAGCATTTT
J: TRBJ2-7; size: .; D: TRBD2; length: 13; V: TRBV30; CDR3: CAWTKREDTEQYF; DNA: TGTGCCTGGACGAAGCGGGAGGATACCGAGCAGTACTTC
J: TRBJ1-1; size: .; D: .; length: 12; V: TRBV5-4; CDR3: CASSSMNTEAFF; DNA: TGTGCCAGCAGTTCCATGAACACTGAAGCTTTCTTT
J: TRBJ1-4; size: .; D: .; length: 17; V: TRBV4-3; CDR3: CASSQGVRGGGDEKLFF; DNA: TGCGCCAGCAGCCAAGGCGTCCGAGGGGGGGGCGATGAAAAACTGTTTTTT
J: TRBJ1-2; size: .; D: .; length: 13; V: TRBV5-4; CDR3: CASSSGRRTGYTF; DNA: TGTGCCAGCAGCTCCGGACGGAGGACGGGCTACACCTTC
J: TRBJ2-1; size: .; D: TRBD2; length: 16; V: TRBV6-2/TRBV6-3; CDR3: CASSYSRTRGGNEQFF; DNA: TGTGCCAGCAGTTACTCGAGGACCCGGGGGGGAAATGAGCAGTTCTTC
J: TRBJ2-2; size: .; D: TRBD2; length: 15; V: TRBV7-2; CDR3: CASSFASGGTGELFF; DNA: TGTGCCAGCAGCTTCGCTAGCGGGGGCACCGGGGAGCTGTTTTTT
J: TRBJ2-5; size: .; D: TRBD1; length: 16; V: TRBV30; CDR3: CAWRSVGTGGPETQYF; DNA: TGTGCCTGGAGAAGTGTCGGGACAGGGGGTCCGGAGACCCAGTACTTC
J: TRBJ2-2; size: .; D: TRBD1; length: 15; V: TRBV2; CDR3: CASNAGTGNTGELFF; DNA: TGTGCCAGCAATGCCGGGACAGGGAACACCGGGGAGCTGTTTTTT
J: TRBJ2-7; size: .; D: TRBD1; length: 13; V: TRBV4-3; CDR3: CASSRGTDYEQYF; DNA: TGCGCCAGCAGCAGGGGGACAGACTACGAGCAGTACTTC
J: TRBJ1-1; size: .; D: .; length: 16; V: TRBV10-3; CDR3: CATGKQGDLMNTEAFF; DNA: TGTGCCACCGGTAAACAGGGCGACCTGATGAACACTGAAGCTTTCTTT
J: TRBJ1-6; size: once; D: .; length: 14; V: TRBV28; CDR3: CASSLFRGNSPLHF; DNA: TGTGCCAGCAGTTTATTCAGGGGTAATTCACCCCTCCACTTT
J: TRBJ2-1; size: few; D: TRBD1; length: 16; V: TRBV5-1; CDR3: CASSLRMGTGIYEQFF; DNA: TGCGCCAGCAGCTTGCGAATGGGGACAGGGATCTATGAGCAGTTCTTC
J: TRBJ2-3; size: .; D: TRBD1; length: 15; V: TRBV7-3; CDR3: CASSLLGQVTDTQYF; DNA: TGTGCCAGCAGCTTACTCGGACAGGTCACAGATACGCAGTATTTT
J: TRBJ1-6; size: .; D: TRBD1; length: 15; V: TRBV18; CDR3: CASSQPGQKGSPLHF; DNA: TGTGCCAGCTCACAACCGGGACAGAAGGGTTCACCCCTCCACTTT
J: TRBJ2-1; size: .; D: .; length: 15; V: TRBV7-2; CDR3: CASSLAAPGVNEQFF; DNA: TGTGCCAGCAGCTTAGCCGCCCCCGGAGTAAATGAGCAGTTCTTC
J: TRBJ1-5; size: once; D: TRBD1; length: 13; V: TRBV10-2; CDR3: CASSEQGFQPQHF; DNA: TGCGCCAGCAGTGAACAGGGGTTTCAGCCCCAGCATTTT
J: TRBJ1-3; size: .; D: TRBD1; length: 14; V: TRBV7-2; CDR3: CASRLQGVGNTIYF; DNA: TGTGCCAGCAGACTCCAGGGGGTTGGAAACACCATATATTTT
J: TRBJ1-1; size: .; D: .; length: 14; V: TRBV7-9; CDR3: CASSTQGSGTEAFF; DNA: TGTGCCAGCAGTACCCAGGGAAGCGGGACTGAAGCTTTCTTT
J: TRBJ1-1; size: .; D: .; length: 14; V: TRBV9; CDR3: CASSVVQGGTEAFF; DNA: TGTGCCAGCAGCGTAGTTCAGGGAGGGACTGAAGCTTTCTTT
J: TRBJ1-3; size: .; D: TRBD1; length: 15; V: TRBV30; CDR3: CAWSGDRAVRDTIYF; DNA: TGTGCCTGGAGTGGCGACAGGGCCGTTCGGGACACCATATATTTT
J: TRBJ2-5; size: .; D: .; length: 16; V: TRBV11-3; CDR3: CASSLGESQGRETQYF; DNA: TGTGCCAGCAGCTTAGGGGAGAGCCAAGGTCGTGAGACCCAGTACTTC